Shown below are 16 T cell receptor beta chains from a single sample sequenced in a study of CD8 T cells in Susac syndrome. It was with random hexamers that 0.5 to 1 ug RNA was reverse transcribed. From the immunoSEQ multiplex PCR reads, TCRdb called clonotypes with MiXCR, one entry per CDR3 protein. The table includes around 130,000 distinct CDR3 sequences, around 91% detected once. The sample taken for sequencing was CD8+ T cells from PBMCs. Receptors originate from a human donor with multiple sclerosis.

This chain connects TRBV12-3 or TRBV12-4 to TRBJ1-1; tentative D call: TRBD1 (5 bases). The CDR3 runs to 14 residues. Trimming pared 6 bases from V and 1 base from J, leaving 12 bases between. This CDR3 is CASRTWDGNTEAFF. The CDR3 nucleotides are TGTGCCAGCAGGACTTGGGACGGGAACACTGAAGCTTTCTTT.

The V and J genes are TRBV7-7 and TRBJ2-5; D is possibly TRBD2 (6 bases). Deletions cut 3 bases from V and 1 base from J, with 15 bases between. The CDR3 totals 16 residues. The V gene's germline CDR1 is SSHAT and CDR2 FNYEAQ (reference sequence). For the CDR3, the DNA is TGTGCCAGCAGCTTGGGAACGGACGGGAGCCAAGAGACCCAGTACTTC. This gives the protein CASSLGTDGSQETQYF.

This chain connects TRBV5-4 to TRBJ1-1; no clear D gene. Trimming removed 2 bases from V and 7 bases from J, with 9 bases in between. Germline V gene sequence: CDR1 SGHNT, CDR2 YYREEE (reference sequence). CDR3 length equals 12 residues. CDR3 amino acids: CASSFSENEAFF. CDR3 in DNA: TGTGCCAGCAGCTTCTCGGAGAATGAAGCTTTCTTT.

The V call is TRBV4-2, the J call TRBJ2-7; possible D gene TRBD1, 5 bases. The CDR3 runs 15 residues. Per the germline V gene, CDR1 is LGHNA and CDR2 is YNFKEQ. V was clipped by 5 bases and J by 1 base, with 15 bases between them. CDR3 nucleotides: TGTGCCAGCAGCTTAAGCCAGGGTACATCCTACGAGCAGTACTTC. It is translated as CASSLSQGTSYEQYF.

The chain links TRBV28 to TRBJ2-3; no clear D gene. The length of the CDR3 is 11 residues. The germline V and J ends were trimmed by 7 bases and 10 bases, with 12 bases remaining between them. CDR1 MDHEN and CDR2 SYDVKM come from the germline V gene. CDR3 amino acids: CASKSNLAQYF. The CDR3 DNA sequence: TGTGCCAGCAAGTCGAACCTTGCGCAGTATTTT. The variable domain in full, with the rest retrieved from reference TRBV28 and TRBJ2-3, is DVKVTQSSRYLVKRTGEKVFLECVQDMDHENMFWYRQDPGLGLRLIYFSYDVKMKEKGDIPEGYSVSREKKERFSLILESASTNQTSMYLCASKSNLAQYFGPGTRLTVL.

The chain joins TRBV27 to TRBJ1-1; a weak D match, TRBD1 (6 bases). CDR1 is MNHEY, CDR2 SMNVEV, per germline (reference sequence). V was shortened by 6 bases and J by 0 bases, with 8 bases between the two germline ends. This CDR3 spans 13 amino acids. CDR3 protein: CASRGQVNTEAFF. For the CDR3, the DNA is TGTGCCAGCAGGGGACAAGTGAACACTGAAGCTTTCTTT.

The rearrangement uses TRBV7-9 and TRBJ2-7; D ambiguous. The CDR3 is made up of 14 amino acids. The V end was cut by 2 bases, the J end by 3 bases, with 11 bases between. Germline V gene lookup returns CDR1 SEHNR and CDR2 FQNEAQ (reference sequence). CDR3 sequence (DNA): TGTGCCAGCAGCTTAAATGCCGGTGTCTACGAGCAGTACTTC. Translated: CASSLNAGVYEQYF.

The gene calls are TRBV3-1 and TRBJ2-1, with a possible D match to TRBD2 (6 bases). The CDR3 length is 14 residues. Germline values: CDR1 LGHDT, CDR2 YNNKEL (reference sequence). The V end lost 5 bases, the J end lost 2 bases, and 10 bases lay between the germline ends. The chain's CDR3 is CASSSTGAYNEQFF. CDR3 DNA sequence: TGTGCCAGCAGCTCTACGGGAGCCTACAATGAGCAGTTCTTC.

The rearrangement joins TRBV27 to TRBJ2-3; unclear D gene. The germline CDR1 and CDR2 sequences are MNHEY and SMNVEV (reference sequence). Trimming pared 6 bases from V and 1 base from J, leaving 14 bases between. The CDR3 sequence is 15 residues long. The CDR3 spells CASRVFPLGTDTQYF. The CDR3 DNA sequence: TGTGCCAGCAGAGTTTTCCCCCTTGGCACAGATACGCAGTATTTT.

This chain uses TRBV29-1 with TRBJ2-7, with D possibly TRBD2 on 6 matching bases. The germline gives CDR1 SQVTM, CDR2 ANQGSEA. V lost 6 bases to trimming and J lost 6 bases, with 21 bases between them. This CDR3 contains 14 residues. The CDR3 spells CSVELRDFTSEQYF. The CDR3 bases are TGCAGCGTAGAACTCCGGGACTTTACCTCCGAGCAGTACTTC.

This rearrangement joins TRBV27 to TRBJ2-7; possibly TRBD2 for D (6 bases). The CDR3 loop spans 13 amino acids. The ends were cut back, 3 bases at V and 4 bases at J, with 10 bases in the middle. The germline V gene encodes CDR1 MNHEY and CDR2 SMNVEV (reference sequence). CDR3 protein: CASSLGLPYEQYF. The CDR3 nucleotides are TGTGCCAGCAGTTTGGGACTCCCATACGAGCAGTACTTC.

This rearrangement joins TRBV6-2 or TRBV6-3 to TRBJ1-1; possible D gene TRBD1, 6 bases. V lost 0 bases to trimming and J lost 1 base, with 6 bases between them. This CDR3 contains 14 residues. Germline V lookup: CDR1 MNHEY, CDR2 SVGEGT. The CDR3, as DNA: TGTGCCAGCAGTTACTCGGACAGGAACACTGAAGCTTTCTTT. Encoded protein: CASSYSDRNTEAFF.

The V call is TRBV12-3 or TRBV12-4, the J call TRBJ1-1; D call uncertain. Trimming pared 7 bases from V and 3 bases from J, leaving 12 bases between. This CDR3 is built from 13 residues. The CDR3 spells CASTPTSYTEAFF. CDR3 in DNA: TGTGCCAGCACCCCGACATCTTACACTGAAGCTTTCTTT.

The chain combines TRBV7-9 with TRBJ1-3; D perhaps matches TRBD1 (5 bases). The V end was cut by 1 base, the J end by 0 bases, with 16 bases between. Germline V gene data show CDR1 as SEHNR and CDR2 as FQNEAQ (reference sequence). The CDR3 runs 18 residues. This CDR3 reads CASSLEAVRGPSGNTIYF. The CDR3 coding sequence is TGTGCCAGCAGCTTAGAGGCCGTTCGGGGCCCCTCTGGAAACACCATATATTTT.

The chain uses TRBV5-1 and TRBJ1-1; unclear D gene. CDR1 SGHRS and CDR2 YFSETQ come from the germline V gene. This CDR3 spans 13 amino acids. Trimming stripped 4 bases from V and 0 bases from J, with 7 bases between. CDR3 bases: TGCGCCAGCAGCGAGGACGTGAACACTGAAGCTTTCTTT. This translates into CASSEDVNTEAFF. Using reference TRBV5-1 and TRBJ1-1 for the parts outside the CDR3, the full variable domain is KAGVTQTPRYLIKTRGQQVTLSCSPISGHRSVSWYQQTPGQGLQFLFEYFSETQRNKGNFPGRFSGRQFSNSRSEMNVSTLELGDSALYLCASSEDVNTEAFFGQGTRLTVV.

V is TRBV11-2 and J is TRBJ2-1; D is ambiguous. The germline V and J ends were trimmed by 3 bases and 8 bases, with 11 bases remaining between them. CDR3 size: 13 residues. Germline CDR1 and CDR2: SGHAT and FQNNGV. The CDR3 bases are TGTGCCAGCAGCTTGGCGGAACAGTATGAGCAGTTCTTC. Its protein is CASSLAEQYEQFF.